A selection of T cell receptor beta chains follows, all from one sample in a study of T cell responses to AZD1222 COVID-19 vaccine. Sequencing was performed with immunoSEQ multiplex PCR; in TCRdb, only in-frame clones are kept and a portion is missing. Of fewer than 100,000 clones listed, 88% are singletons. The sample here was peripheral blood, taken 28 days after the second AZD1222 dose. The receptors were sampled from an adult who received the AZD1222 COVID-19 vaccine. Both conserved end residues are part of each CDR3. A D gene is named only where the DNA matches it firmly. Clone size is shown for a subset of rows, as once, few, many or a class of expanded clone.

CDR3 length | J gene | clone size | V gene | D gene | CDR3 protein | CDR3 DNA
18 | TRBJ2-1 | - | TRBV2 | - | CASSVLWTGPGRGNEQFF | TGTGCCAGCAGTGTCTTGTGGACAGGGCCAGGGAGGGGCAATGAGCAGTTCTTC
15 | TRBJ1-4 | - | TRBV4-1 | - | CASSQAGQGNEKLFF | TGCGCCAGCAGCCAAGCGGGTCAGGGGAATGAAAAACTGTTTTTT
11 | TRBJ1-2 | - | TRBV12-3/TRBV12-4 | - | CALRHNYGYTF | TGTGCCCTCCGTCATAACTATGGCTACACCTTC
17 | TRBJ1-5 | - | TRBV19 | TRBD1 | CASRTARGQGGTQPQHF | TGTGCCAGTAGAACCGCCCGGGGACAGGGGGGCACTCAGCCCCAGCATTTT
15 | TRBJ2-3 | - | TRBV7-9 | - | CASSLVSVSTDTQYF | TGTGCCAGCAGCTTAGTGTCAGTAAGCACAGATACGCAGTATTTT
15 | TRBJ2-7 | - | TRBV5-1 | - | CASSSLQSPGYEQYF | TGCGCCAGCAGCTCATTACAGAGCCCGGGTTACGAGCAGTACTTC
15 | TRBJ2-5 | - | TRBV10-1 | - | CASSESFGRQETQYF | TGCGCCAGCAGTGAGTCGTTTGGCAGACAAGAGACCCAGTACTTC
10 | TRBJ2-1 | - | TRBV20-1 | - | CSARDQIPFF | TGCAGTGCTAGAGATCAAATTCCGTTCTTC
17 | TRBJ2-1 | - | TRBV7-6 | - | CASSLATGEGPYNEQFF | TGTGCCAGCAGCTTAGCGACAGGTGAGGGGCCCTACAATGAGCAGTTCTTC
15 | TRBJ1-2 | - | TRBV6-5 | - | CASSFDGLANYGYTF | TGTGCCAGCAGTTTCGACGGACTTGCTAACTATGGCTACACCTTC
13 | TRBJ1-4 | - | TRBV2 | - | CASHARANEKLFF | TGTGCCAGCCACGCCAGGGCTAATGAAAAACTGTTTTTT
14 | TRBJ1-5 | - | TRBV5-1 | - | CASSLGGGNQPQHF | TGCGCCAGCAGCTTGGGCGGGGGCAATCAGCCCCAGCATTTT
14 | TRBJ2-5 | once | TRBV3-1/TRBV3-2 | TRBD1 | CASSPTGVGETQYF | TGTGCCAGCAGCCCGACAGGGGTAGGCGAGACCCAGTACTTC
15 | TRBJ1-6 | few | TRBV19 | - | CASSETASYNSPLHF | TGTGCCAGTAGCGAGACAGCCAGCTATAATTCACCCCTCCACTTT
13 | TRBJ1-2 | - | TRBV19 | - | CAIPTGTSGGYTF | TGTGCCATCCCCACAGGGACTTCGGGTGGCTACACCTTC
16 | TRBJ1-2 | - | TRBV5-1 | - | CASNRNPDAPWYGYTF | TGCGCCAGCAACCGAAATCCCGACGCACCTTGGTATGGCTACACCTTC